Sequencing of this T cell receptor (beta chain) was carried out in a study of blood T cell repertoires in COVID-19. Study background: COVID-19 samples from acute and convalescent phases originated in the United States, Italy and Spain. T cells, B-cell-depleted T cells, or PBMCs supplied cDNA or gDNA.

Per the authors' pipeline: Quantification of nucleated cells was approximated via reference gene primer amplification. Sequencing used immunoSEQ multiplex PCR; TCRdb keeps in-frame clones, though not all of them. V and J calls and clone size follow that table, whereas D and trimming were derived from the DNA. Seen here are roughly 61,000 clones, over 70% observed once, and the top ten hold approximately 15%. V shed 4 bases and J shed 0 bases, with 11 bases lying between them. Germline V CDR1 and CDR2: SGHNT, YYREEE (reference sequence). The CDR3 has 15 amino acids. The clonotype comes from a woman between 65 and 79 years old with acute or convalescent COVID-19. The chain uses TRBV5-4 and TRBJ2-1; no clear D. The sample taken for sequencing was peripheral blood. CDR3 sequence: CASSPLFSSYNEQFF. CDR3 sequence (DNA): TGTGCCAGCAGCCCCCTGTTTAGCTCCTACAATGAGCAGTTCTTC.